This TCR beta chain derives from a study of identical twins. TCRdb re-called the 5' RACE reads with MiXCR, one entry per CDR3 protein. The sample comprises more than 1.5 million distinct CDR3 sequences, roughly 35% of which are singletons, and over 0.25% rests with the top ten. General study points: Diverse VJ usage suggested most zero-insertion clonotypes were not invariant T cells.

V gave up 4 bases and J gave up 1 base, with 10 bases separating them. The CDR3 contains 14 residues. Germline V gene lookup returns CDR1 MDHEN and CDR2 SYDVKM. Notes on this clonotype: Its antigen is currently unknown.

Source material: cord blood. This receptor was identified in a newborn girl in good health. The V gene is TRBV28, the J gene TRBJ1-1; D gene unclear. Here the CDR3 reads CASSSTAPNTEAFF. CDR3 DNA: TGTGCCAGCAGTTCTACCGCACCGAACACTGAAGCTTTCTTT.